One T cell receptor (beta chain) is described in this entry. Its antigen is still unknown. Per-base qualities were not stored, and no clone one base away is much larger. The CDR3 goes from the cysteine to the phenylalanine over 13 residues. Only CDR3 DNA remains: 39 bases, in frame from the first base. CDR1 and CDR2 are read off the germline V gene (reference sequence) as SEHNR and FQNEAQ. V loses 5 bases, J loses 3 bases, and the germline ends lie 9 bases apart. This sample is part of a study of memory CD8 T cells in hepatitis C reinfection (dated 2017 in TCRdb). With respect to the entire study: A few donors spontaneously resolved two consecutive HCV infections, while two donors cleared a primary infection but became chronically infected after reinfection. Between about 2009 and 2012, 4 to 6 reinfection cases that had stored pre-reinfection samples were identified. In the reinfection study, participants who had previously resolved an HCV infection were followed up every 3 months. HCV reinfection was defined as a positive HCV RNA test following two negative tests taken at least 60 days apart. Late or post reinfection samples were obtained 12 to 24 weeks after detection of reinfection. In several donors, the study followed the TCR beta repertoire of virus-specific CD8 T cells over time through an HCV reinfection episode. Overall study outcomes, separate from this receptor: With only four to six donors, the study could not reach definitive conclusions about public clonotypes linked to secondary clearance.

The library was obtained by the immunoSEQ multiplex PCR assay. Genomic DNA was extracted from the sorted cells, and Adaptive Biotechnologies' automated high-throughput method was used to sequence the TCR beta V, D and J regions. A two-step, bias-controlled multiplex PCR was used to amplify CDR3 regions. Amplified TCR beta libraries were sequenced on an Illumina instrument. The paper's processing steps were these. Demultiplexed reads were processed to lower amplification and sequencing bias, and the IMGT database was used to assign CDR3 sequences to gene families. Repertoire data were analyzed with ImmunoSEQ software version 2.0. Clonotype lists were filtered to remove out-of-frame sequences as well as sequences containing stop codons in the CDR3. Any clonotype with a frequency under 0.01% was left out, since that frequency corresponded to less than one cell. Richness was calculated by dividing observed richness by the number of input cells, and evenness was calculated by dividing Shannon entropy by the log of observed richness. Repertoire diversity and the similarity between time points were measured using Simpson diversity and Morisita-Horn overlap indices. Clonotypes were categorized as dominant (>1%), sub-dominant (0.5-0.99%), low abundance (0.1-0.49%) or lowest abundance (<0.1%). A germline index was derived by subtracting total nucleotide additions from total CDR3 length and dividing the result by total CDR3 length. The table was pulled from immuneACCESS by TCRdb, which kept in-frame rearrangements only. Such tables lose some clones; where checked, under half of the loss comes from unresolved V genes, and the rest has no known cause. Clonal size and the V and J genes are those of that table, whereas D and trimming came from the DNA. Across this sample there are approximately 49,000 clones, with 89% seen only once. Clones ranked in the top ten supply around 0.7% of the sample.

The time point tag for this specimen amounts to: late/post reinfection, 12 to 24 weeks after detection. The sorted cells were sequenced directly ex vivo, without any in vitro expansion ahead of TCR sequencing. Donors were people who inject drugs enrolled in the Montreal Acute Hepatitis C Cohort Study (HEPCO) in Canada. As controls, total naive CD8 T cells, sorted as viable CD3+ CD8+ CD45RO-, were obtained from two donors at each of the three reinfection time points. Before sorting, cryopreserved peripheral blood mononuclear cells were thawed and used as the source for purifying CD8 T cells. The MACS CD8+ T cell Isolation Kit was used to enrich CD8 T cells by negative selection. Cells were sorted on a BD FACSAria II sorter using FACSDiva software, and FlowJo was used for data analysis.

This TCR derives from a man aged 18-30 years with hepatitis C virus infection. The V gene is TRBV7-9 and the J gene is TRBJ2-3; no D gene can be assigned with confidence. Sequencing was carried out using naive CD8+ T cells sorted from blood. Sample cell subset or site, as interpreted from the label and publication: total naive CD8+CD45RO- T cells. The CDR3 has the sequence CASSAEGTDTQYF. The DNA sequence is given as TGTGCCAGCAGCGCGGAAGGAACAGATACGCAGTATTTT.